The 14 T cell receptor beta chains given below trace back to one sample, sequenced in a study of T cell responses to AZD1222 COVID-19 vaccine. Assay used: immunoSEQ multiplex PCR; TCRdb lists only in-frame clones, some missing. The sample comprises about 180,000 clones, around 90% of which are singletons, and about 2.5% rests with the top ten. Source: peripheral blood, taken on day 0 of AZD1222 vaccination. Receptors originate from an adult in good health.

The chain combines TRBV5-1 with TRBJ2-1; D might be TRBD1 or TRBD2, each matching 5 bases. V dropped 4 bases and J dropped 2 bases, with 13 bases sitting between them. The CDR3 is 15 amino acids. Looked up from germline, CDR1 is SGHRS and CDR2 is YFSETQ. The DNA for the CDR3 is TGCGCCAGCAGCCCCGGGACCTCCGCCTACAATGAGCAGTTCTTC. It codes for CASSPGTSAYNEQFF.

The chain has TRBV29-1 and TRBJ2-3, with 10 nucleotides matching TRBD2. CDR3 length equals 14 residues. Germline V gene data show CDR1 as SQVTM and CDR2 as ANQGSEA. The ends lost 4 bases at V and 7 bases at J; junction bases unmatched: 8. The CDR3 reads CSVGLAGVGNTQYF. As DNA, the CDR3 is TGCAGCGTTGGGCTAGCGGGAGTTGGGAATACGCAGTATTTT.

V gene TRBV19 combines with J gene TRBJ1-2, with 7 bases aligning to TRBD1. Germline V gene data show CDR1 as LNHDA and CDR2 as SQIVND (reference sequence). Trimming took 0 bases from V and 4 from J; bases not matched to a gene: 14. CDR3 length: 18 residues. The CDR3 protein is CASSIDLLELGTVYGYTF. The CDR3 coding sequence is TGTGCCAGTAGTATAGATCTACTAGAGTTGGGGACAGTCTATGGCTACACCTTC.

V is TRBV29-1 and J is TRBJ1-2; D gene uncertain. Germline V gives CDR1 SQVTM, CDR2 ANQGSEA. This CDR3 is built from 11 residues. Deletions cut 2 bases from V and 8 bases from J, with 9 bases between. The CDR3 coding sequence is TGCAGCGTTGAATCGGGGAACGGCTACACCTTC. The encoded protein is CSVESGNGYTF. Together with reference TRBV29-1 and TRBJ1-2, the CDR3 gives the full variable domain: SAVISQKPSRDICQRGTSLTIQCQVDSQVTMMFWYRQQPGQSLTLIATANQGSEATYESGFVIDKFPISRPNLTFSTLTVSNMSPEDSSIYLCSVESGNGYTFGSGTRLTVV.

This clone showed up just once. The CDR3 DNA follows: TGTGCCTGGAGTGTACAGGGAATCTATGGCTACACCTTC. This encodes CAWSVQGIYGYTF. V is TRBV30 and J is TRBJ1-2; weak D call: TRBD1 (6 bases). Trimming removed 0 bases from V and 4 bases from J, with 9 bases in between. Germline V gives CDR1 GTSNPN, CDR2 SVGIG (reference sequence). There are 13 residues in the CDR3.

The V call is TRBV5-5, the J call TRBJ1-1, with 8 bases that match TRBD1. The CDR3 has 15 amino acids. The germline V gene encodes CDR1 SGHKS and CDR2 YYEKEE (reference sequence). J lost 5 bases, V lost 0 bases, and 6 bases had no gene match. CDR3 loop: CASSLVGQGWTEAFF. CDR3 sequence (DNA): TGTGCCAGCAGCTTGGTTGGACAGGGATGGACTGAAGCTTTCTTT.

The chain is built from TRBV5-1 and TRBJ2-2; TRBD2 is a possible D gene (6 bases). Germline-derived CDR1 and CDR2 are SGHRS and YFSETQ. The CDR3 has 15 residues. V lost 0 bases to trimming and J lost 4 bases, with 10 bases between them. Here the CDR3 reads CASSLGLEGTGELFF. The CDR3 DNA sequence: TGCGCCAGCAGCTTGGGACTAGAGGGCACCGGGGAGCTGTTTTTT.

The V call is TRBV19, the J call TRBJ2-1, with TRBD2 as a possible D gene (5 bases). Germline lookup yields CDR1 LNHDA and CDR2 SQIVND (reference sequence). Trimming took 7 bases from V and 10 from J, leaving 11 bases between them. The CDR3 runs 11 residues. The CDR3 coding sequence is TGTGCCAGTACGACGGGGTACGAGCAGTTCTTC. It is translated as CASTTGYEQFF.

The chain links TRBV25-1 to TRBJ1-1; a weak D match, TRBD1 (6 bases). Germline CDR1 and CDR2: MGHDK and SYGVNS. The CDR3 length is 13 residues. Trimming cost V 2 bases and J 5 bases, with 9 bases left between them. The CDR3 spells CASSEAGETEAFF. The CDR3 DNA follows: TGTGCCAGCAGTGAAGCAGGGGAAACTGAAGCTTTCTTT.

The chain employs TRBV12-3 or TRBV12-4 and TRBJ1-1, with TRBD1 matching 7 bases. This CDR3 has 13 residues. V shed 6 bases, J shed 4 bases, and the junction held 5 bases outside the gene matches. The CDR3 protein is CASRTGEGTEAFF. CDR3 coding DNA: TGTGCCAGCAGAACAGGGGAGGGCACTGAAGCTTTCTTT.

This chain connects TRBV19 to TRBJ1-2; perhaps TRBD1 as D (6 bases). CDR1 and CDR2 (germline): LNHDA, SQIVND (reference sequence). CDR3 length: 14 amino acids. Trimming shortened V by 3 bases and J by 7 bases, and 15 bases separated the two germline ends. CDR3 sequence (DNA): TGTGCCAGTAGTATTTGGGGGGGCGTAAGTGGCTACACCTTC. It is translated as CASSIWGGVSGYTF.

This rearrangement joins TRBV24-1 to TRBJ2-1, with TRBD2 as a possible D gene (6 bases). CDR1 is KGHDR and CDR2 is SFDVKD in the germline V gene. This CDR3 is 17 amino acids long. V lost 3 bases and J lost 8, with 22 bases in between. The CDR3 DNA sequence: TGTGCCACCAGTGATCCCGTGACTAGTGGTCCAAGGGATGAGCAGTTCTTC. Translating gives CATSDPVTSGPRDEQFF.

Here the CDR3 DNA reads TGTGCCAGCAGCGGCAATCCCAGGGGTTCCACTGAAGCTTTCTTT. Amino acid sequence: CASSGNPRGSTEAFF. V is TRBV11-3 and J is TRBJ1-1, with D perhaps matching TRBD1 (6 bases). V lost 5 bases to trimming and J lost 4 bases, with 17 bases between them. Germline CDR1 is SGHNT and CDR2 is YENEEA. The CDR3 is made up of 15 amino acids. Full variable domain (outside the CDR3, taken from reference TRBV11-3 and TRBJ1-1): EAGVVQSPRYKIIEKKQPVAFWCNPISGHNTLYWYLQNLGQGPELLIRYENEEAVDDSQLPKDRFSAERLKGVDSTLKIQPAELGDSAVYLCASSGNPRGSTEAFFGQGTRLTVV.

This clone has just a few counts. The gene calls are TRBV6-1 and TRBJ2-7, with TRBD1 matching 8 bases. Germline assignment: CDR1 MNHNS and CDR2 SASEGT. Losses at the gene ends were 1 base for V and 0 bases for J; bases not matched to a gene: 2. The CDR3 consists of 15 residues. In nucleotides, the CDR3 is TGTGCCAGCAGTGAAGAAGGACAGGGCTCCTACGAGCAGTACTTC. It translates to CASSEEGQGSYEQYF.